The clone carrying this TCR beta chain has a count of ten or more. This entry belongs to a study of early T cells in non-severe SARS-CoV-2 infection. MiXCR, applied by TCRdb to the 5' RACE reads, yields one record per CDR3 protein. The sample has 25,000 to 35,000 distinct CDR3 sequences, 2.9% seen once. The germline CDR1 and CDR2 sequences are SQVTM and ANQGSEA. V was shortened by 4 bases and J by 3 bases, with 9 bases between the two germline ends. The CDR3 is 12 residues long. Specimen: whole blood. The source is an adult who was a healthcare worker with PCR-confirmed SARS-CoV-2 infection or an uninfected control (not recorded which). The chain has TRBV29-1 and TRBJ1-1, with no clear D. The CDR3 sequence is CSVGADHTEAFF. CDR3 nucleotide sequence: TGCAGCGTTGGGGCAGACCACACTGAAGCTTTCTTT. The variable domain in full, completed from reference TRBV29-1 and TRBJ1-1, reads SAVISQKPSRDICQRGTSLTIQCQVDSQVTMMFWYRQQPGQSLTLIATANQGSEATYESGFVIDKFPISRPNLTFSTLTVSNMSPEDSSIYLCSVGADHTEAFFGQGTRLTVV.